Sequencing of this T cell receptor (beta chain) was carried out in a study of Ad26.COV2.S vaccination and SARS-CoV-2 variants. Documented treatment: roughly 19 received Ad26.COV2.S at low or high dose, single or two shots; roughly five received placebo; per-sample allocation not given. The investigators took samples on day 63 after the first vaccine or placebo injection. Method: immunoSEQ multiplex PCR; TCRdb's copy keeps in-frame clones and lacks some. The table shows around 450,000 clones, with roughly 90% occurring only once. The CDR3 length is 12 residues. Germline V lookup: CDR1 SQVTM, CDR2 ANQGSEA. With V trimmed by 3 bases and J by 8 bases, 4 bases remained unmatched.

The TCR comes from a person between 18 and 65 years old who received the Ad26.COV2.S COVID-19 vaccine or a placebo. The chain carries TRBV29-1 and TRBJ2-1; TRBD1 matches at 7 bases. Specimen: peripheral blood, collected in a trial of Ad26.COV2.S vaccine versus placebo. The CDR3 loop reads CSVDRQGYEQFF. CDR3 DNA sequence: TGCAGCGTTGATCGACAGGGTTATGAGCAGTTCTTC.